What follows are 15 T cell receptor beta chains derived from one specimen sequenced in a study of blood T cells in healthy people across ages. Next came a second PCR, run for about 7 to 12 cycles, which used a sample-barcoded 5' primer along with a J-beta primer mix. Each CDR3 protein is one row after TCRdb ran MiXCR on the 5' RACE reads. This sample yields 750,000 to 950,000 distinct CDR3 sequences, of which roughly 24% are seen a single time; around 3% belongs to the top ten. A further study also used this sample, focusing on T cells of mothers and their children.

Sequencing input: blood. These TCRs come from a boy aged 5-17 years in good health.

This sequence joins TRBV9 and TRBJ2-3, with 13 nucleotides matching TRBD2. Losses at the gene ends were 3 bases for V and 6 bases for J; bases not matched to a gene: 7. The CDR3 runs to 16 residues. CDR1 is SGDLS, CDR2 YYNGEE, per germline. This CDR3 is CASSGGGTSGDDTQYF. The CDR3 nucleotides are TGTGCCAGCAGCGGAGGGGGGACTAGCGGGGATGATACGCAGTATTTT.

This clonotype was counted only a few times. This chain connects TRBV5-1 to TRBJ1-2; TRBD1 matches 8 bases. The CDR3 consists of 16 residues. The trim removed 4 bases at V and 4 bases at J, leaving 12 bases unmatched. Germline assignment: CDR1 SGHRS and CDR2 YFSETQ. CDR3: CASSLRDRIGVYGYTF. The CDR3 DNA sequence: TGCGCCAGCAGCCTACGGGACAGGATAGGGGTCTATGGCTACACCTTC.

The V gene is TRBV7-6, the J gene TRBJ1-4, with D tentatively TRBD1 (5 bases). V dropped 3 bases and J dropped 6 bases, with 8 bases sitting between them. CDR3 size: 13 residues. Germline assignment: CDR1 SGHVS and CDR2 FNYEAQ. Here the CDR3 DNA reads TGTGCCAGCAGCTTGACAGTGTATGAAAAACTGTTTTTT. Amino acids: CASSLTVYEKLFF.

The CDR3 sequence: CASSLARRGLYEQYF. In DNA form, the CDR3 reads TGTGCCAGCAGTTTAGCGCGGAGGGGGCTGTACGAGCAGTACTTC. The chain is built from TRBV12-3 or TRBV12-4 and TRBJ2-7, with D possibly being TRBD1 (7 bases). Trimming shortened V by 0 bases and J by 4 bases, and 13 bases separated the two germline ends. The CDR3 totals 15 residues.

This clonotype was found a few times. The chain links TRBV11-2 to TRBJ2-3; D is possibly TRBD1 or TRBD2 (6 bases each). The germline CDR1 and CDR2 sequences are SGHAT and FQNNGV. V was clipped by 1 base and J by 0 bases, with 11 bases between them. The CDR3 sequence is 16 residues long. CDR3 in DNA: TGTGCCAGCAGCTTAGGGAGGGGACAAAGCACAGATACGCAGTATTTT. This gives the protein CASSLGRGQSTDTQYF.

J is TRBJ1-4 and V is TRBV20-1; perhaps TRBD1 as D (6 bases). V lost 6 bases to trimming and J lost 8 bases, with 19 bases between them. The CDR3 has 14 residues. Germline CDR1 is DFQATT and CDR2 is SNEGSKA (reference sequence). Written as DNA, the CDR3 is TGCAGTGCGGCTTCCCCGACAGGAGGGGAAAAACTGTTTTTT. Its translation: CSAASPTGGEKLFF.

In its sample, this clonotype was seen many times. The chain is built from TRBV5-1 and TRBJ2-4, with TRBD1 as a possible D gene (6 bases). CDR3 length equals 14 residues. Trimming left V 5 bases short and J 5 bases short, with 14 bases between. The germline CDR1 and CDR2 sequences are SGHRS and YFSETQ. The CDR3 nucleotides are TGCGCCAGCAGACCCCAGGGGATGGAAAACATTCAGTACTTC. The encoded protein is CASRPQGMENIQYF.

The table lists this clonotype with a few counts. This sequence joins TRBV7-3 and TRBJ2-3; 8 bases match TRBD2. The CDR3 contains 15 residues. Looked up from germline, CDR1 is SGHTA and CDR2 is FQGTGA. Trimming took 0 bases from V and 2 from J; bases not matched to a gene: 1. CDR3 bases: TGTGCCAGCAGCTTAACTAGCGGGGCCACAGATACGCAGTATTTT. This gives the protein CASSLTSGATDTQYF.

This clonotype was observed many times. V and J are TRBV12-3 or TRBV12-4 and TRBJ2-4; D gene uncertain. The CDR3 runs 15 residues. The V and J ends lost 2 bases and 0 bases respectively, with 8 bases between them. The CDR3 DNA reads as TGTGCCAGCAGTTTAAGTGGTCTAGCCAAAAACATTCAGTACTTC. Translation: CASSLSGLAKNIQYF.

V and J are TRBV7-6 and TRBJ2-3, with D tentatively TRBD1 or TRBD2 (5 bases each). Germline V CDR1 and CDR2: SGHVS, FNYEAQ. The germline V and J ends were trimmed by 4 bases and 4 bases, with 21 bases remaining between them. The CDR3 length is 17 residues. The CDR3 DNA sequence: TGTGCCAGCAGCTCCCCTAGCCACCTTAGGGGAGCAGATACGCAGTATTTT. It encodes CASSSPSHLRGADTQYF.

The chain carries TRBV20-1 and TRBJ2-1, with 12 bases lining up with TRBD2. The germline gives CDR1 DFQATT, CDR2 SNEGSKA (reference sequence). This CDR3 region has 16 residues. V gave up 6 bases and J gave up 4 bases; unmatched junction bases: 10. CDR3 loop: CSADVTSGGHYNEQFF. In DNA, the CDR3 is TGCAGTGCCGACGTGACTAGCGGGGGCCATTACAATGAGCAGTTCTTC.

V usage is TRBV10-3 and J usage is TRBJ2-1; possibly TRBD1 for D (6 bases). Germline V gene lookup returns CDR1 ENHRY and CDR2 SYGVKD. Trimming took off 2 bases at V and 5 bases at J, with 10 bases between the two ends. The CDR3 has 14 amino acids. As DNA, the CDR3 is TGTGCCATCAGTGAGCAGGGGCGGGACAATGAGCAGTTCTTC. Protein product: CAISEQGRDNEQFF.

The sample holds a few counts of this clonotype. For the CDR3, the DNA is TGTGCCAGCAGTTTCGGATCGGGAAGGCTTGGGTCGCAGTACTTC. Translating it yields CASSFGSGRLGSQYF. This chain links TRBV28 with TRBJ2-5; D is perhaps TRBD2 (5 bases). Germline loops: CDR1 MDHEN, CDR2 SYDVKM. Trimming cost V 3 bases and J 11 bases, with 22 bases left between them. There are 15 residues in the CDR3.

The rearrangement joins TRBV6-5 to TRBJ2-3; possibly TRBD1 or TRBD2 for D (5 bases each). Trimming cost V 8 bases and J 4 bases, with 16 bases left between them. The CDR3 covers 14 residues. The germline CDR1 and CDR2 sequences are MNHEY and SVGAGI. The CDR3 protein is CASGLRGRADTQYF. DNA for the CDR3: TGTGCCAGCGGTTTGAGGGGAAGGGCAGATACGCAGTATTTT.

This clonotype was observed a few times. The chain couples TRBV9 to TRBJ1-1, with TRBD1 matching over 7 bases. The CDR3 covers 16 residues. The J segment lost 1 base and the V segment lost 4 bases, leaving 10 bases of the junction unmatched. Germline CDR1 SGDLS, CDR2 YYNGEE. The CDR3 region has the DNA TGTGCCAGCAGCCCAATCGACAGGGACCGGAACACTGAAGCTTTCTTT. Its protein is CASSPIDRDRNTEAFF.